These T cell receptor beta chains were read from a single sample in a study of OX40 agonist ivuxolimab in advanced cancers. Only in-frame clones appear in the TCRdb table, and some are missing; sequencing was by immunoSEQ multiplex PCR. The sample yields approximately 57,000 clones, 83% seen once. Sequenced material: CD4+ or CD8+ T cells sorted from blood, taken in a trial of the OX40 agonist ivuxolimab. The receptors shown here come from an adult with an advanced solid tumor such as melanoma, head and neck, liver or kidney cancer. Both conserved end residues are part of each CDR3. Fields, in order: D gene, J gene, clone size, V gene, CDR3 DNA, CDR3 protein. The D gene is left open where the match is weak. Clone size is stated in some rows and not others, as once, few, many or a class when expanded.

D gene: TRBD2; J gene: TRBJ2-7; clone size: once; V gene: TRBV4-1; CDR3 DNA: TGCGCCAGCAGCCAAGATTCCAGCGGGAGGGGTAGGTACGAGCAGTACTTC; CDR3 protein: CASSQDSSGRGRYEQYF
D gene: .; J gene: TRBJ2-5; clone size: .; V gene: TRBV28; CDR3 DNA: TGTGCCAGCAGTTTACCAGGTCCAGAGACCCAGTACTTC; CDR3 protein: CASSLPGPETQYF
D gene: TRBD1; J gene: TRBJ1-3; clone size: few; V gene: TRBV16; CDR3 DNA: TGTGCCAGCAGCCAATCGGACCAACAGGGGTTCTCTGGAAACACCATATATTTT; CDR3 protein: CASSQSDQQGFSGNTIYF
D gene: TRBD1; J gene: TRBJ2-7; clone size: .; V gene: TRBV18; CDR3 DNA: TGTGCCAGCTCACCCTTGGGACAGGGTATCTACGAGCAGTACTTC; CDR3 protein: CASSPLGQGIYEQYF
D gene: TRBD1; J gene: TRBJ1-4; clone size: .; V gene: TRBV13; CDR3 DNA: TGTGCCAGCACTCAAACCGGGACAGGGGGAAGTTGGGATGAAAAACTGTTTTTT; CDR3 protein: CASTQTGTGGSWDEKLFF
D gene: .; J gene: TRBJ2-7; clone size: .; V gene: TRBV4-1; CDR3 DNA: TGCGCCAGCAGCCAAGAAACAGGGGGACAGGTCACTCGTAGGGCGGGAGTCTACGAGCAGTACTTC; CDR3 protein: CASSQETGGQVTRRAGVYEQYF
D gene: .; J gene: TRBJ2-5; clone size: .; V gene: TRBV5-1; CDR3 DNA: TGCGCCAGCAGCTTGGACAAGAAAGAGACCCAGTACTTC; CDR3 protein: CASSLDKKETQYF
D gene: TRBD1; J gene: TRBJ2-7; clone size: .; V gene: TRBV9; CDR3 DNA: TGTGCCAGCAGCCCACGAGGACAGGGGAGTACGTACGAGCAGTACTTC; CDR3 protein: CASSPRGQGSTYEQYF
D gene: TRBD2; J gene: TRBJ2-3; clone size: .; V gene: TRBV7-2; CDR3 DNA: TGTGCCAGCAGCTTAGATTTGTTAGCGGGAGGGGGAGATACGCAGTATTTT; CDR3 protein: CASSLDLLAGGGDTQYF
D gene: .; J gene: TRBJ1-3; clone size: once; V gene: TRBV2; CDR3 DNA: TGTGCCAGCAGTGAAGCAGGTCACGGAAACACCATATATTTT; CDR3 protein: CASSEAGHGNTIYF
D gene: .; J gene: TRBJ2-7; clone size: .; V gene: TRBV6-5; CDR3 DNA: TGTGCCAGCAGTTACTCTGGGAGAGGAGGCGAGCAGTACTTC; CDR3 protein: CASSYSGRGGEQYF
D gene: .; J gene: TRBJ1-6; clone size: .; V gene: TRBV6-5; CDR3 DNA: TGTGCCAGCAAGGGCCCGGGACCCCTCCACTTT; CDR3 protein: CASKGPGPLHF
D gene: .; J gene: TRBJ2-1; clone size: few; V gene: TRBV7-8; CDR3 DNA: TGTGCCAGCAGCCCTCTCAGCGGGTACAATGAGCAGTTCTTC; CDR3 protein: CASSPLSGYNEQFF
D gene: .; J gene: TRBJ1-3; clone size: .; V gene: TRBV28; CDR3 DNA: TGTGCCAGCTCCAGTGGCTCTGGAAACACCATATATTTT; CDR3 protein: CASSSGSGNTIYF
D gene: TRBD2; J gene: TRBJ2-3; clone size: .; V gene: TRBV13; CDR3 DNA: TGTGCCAGCAGCTCCTTGCTAGCGGGGGTCACAGATACGCAGTATTTT; CDR3 protein: CASSSLLAGVTDTQYF
D gene: TRBD2; J gene: TRBJ2-3; clone size: .; V gene: TRBV5-1; CDR3 DNA: TGCGCCAGCAGCTTTGGTAGCGGGAGCGTCGCAGATACGCAGTATTTT; CDR3 protein: CASSFGSGSVADTQYF
D gene: .; J gene: TRBJ1-5; clone size: .; V gene: TRBV5-1; CDR3 DNA: TGCGCCAGCAGCTTGGGGAGTCTCAATCAGCCCCAGCATTTT; CDR3 protein: CASSLGSLNQPQHF
D gene: .; J gene: TRBJ2-7; clone size: .; V gene: TRBV6-1; CDR3 DNA: TGTGCCAGCAGTGAAGGTTCAGGCGACTACGAGCAGTACTTC; CDR3 protein: CASSEGSGDYEQYF
D gene: .; J gene: TRBJ2-1; clone size: .; V gene: TRBV7-3; CDR3 DNA: TGTGCCAGCAGCTCCGAGCGGGCGTCGGTCAATGAGCAGTTCTTC; CDR3 protein: CASSSERASVNEQFF
D gene: TRBD1; J gene: TRBJ1-1; clone size: .; V gene: TRBV7-6; CDR3 DNA: TGTGCCAGCAGCTTAGTTGACAGGGGGAACACTGAAGCTTTCTTT; CDR3 protein: CASSLVDRGNTEAFF
D gene: .; J gene: TRBJ1-5; clone size: .; V gene: TRBV5-6; CDR3 DNA: TGTGCCAGCAGCTTGTTCTTAAATCAGCCCCAGCATTTT; CDR3 protein: CASSLFLNQPQHF
D gene: .; J gene: TRBJ2-3; clone size: .; V gene: TRBV30; CDR3 DNA: TGTGCCTGGAGTGTAAACCAGCCCACAGATACGCAGTATTTT; CDR3 protein: CAWSVNQPTDTQYF
D gene: TRBD1; J gene: TRBJ2-3; clone size: .; V gene: TRBV5-6; CDR3 DNA: TGTGCCAGCAGCTCGGGACAGGGGGCGGCAGATACGCAGTATTTT; CDR3 protein: CASSSGQGAADTQYF
D gene: TRBD2; J gene: TRBJ2-5; clone size: once; V gene: TRBV7-9; CDR3 DNA: TGTGCCAGCAGCTTCCAGTTAGCGGGAGCCGGGGAGACCCAGTACTTC; CDR3 protein: CASSFQLAGAGETQYF